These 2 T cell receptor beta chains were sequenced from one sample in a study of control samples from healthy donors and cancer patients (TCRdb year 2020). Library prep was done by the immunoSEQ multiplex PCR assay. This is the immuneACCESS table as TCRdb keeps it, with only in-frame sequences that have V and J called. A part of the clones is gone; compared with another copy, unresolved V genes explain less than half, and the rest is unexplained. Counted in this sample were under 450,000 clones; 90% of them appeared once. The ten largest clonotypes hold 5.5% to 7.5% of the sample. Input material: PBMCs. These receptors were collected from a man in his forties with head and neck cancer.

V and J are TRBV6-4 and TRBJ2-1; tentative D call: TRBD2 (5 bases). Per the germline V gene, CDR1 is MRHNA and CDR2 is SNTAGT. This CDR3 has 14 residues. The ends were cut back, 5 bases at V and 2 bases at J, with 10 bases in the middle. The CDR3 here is CASSRTGTYNEQFF. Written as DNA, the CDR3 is TGTGCCAGCAGTAGGACGGGAACCTACAATGAGCAGTTCTTC.

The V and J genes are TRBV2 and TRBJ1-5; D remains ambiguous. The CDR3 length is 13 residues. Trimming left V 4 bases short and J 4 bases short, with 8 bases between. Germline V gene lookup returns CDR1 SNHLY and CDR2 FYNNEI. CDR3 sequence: CASSGRENQPQHF. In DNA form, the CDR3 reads TGTGCCAGCAGTGGCCGGGAAAATCAGCCCCAGCATTTT.